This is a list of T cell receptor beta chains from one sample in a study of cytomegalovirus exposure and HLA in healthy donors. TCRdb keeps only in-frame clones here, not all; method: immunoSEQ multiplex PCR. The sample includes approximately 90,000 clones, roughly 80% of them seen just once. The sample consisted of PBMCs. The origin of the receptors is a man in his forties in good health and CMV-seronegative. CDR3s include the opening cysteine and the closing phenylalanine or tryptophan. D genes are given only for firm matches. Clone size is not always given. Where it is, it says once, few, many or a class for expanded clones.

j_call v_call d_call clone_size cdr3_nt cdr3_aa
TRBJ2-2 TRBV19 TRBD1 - TGTGCCAGTAGTGTTAGCAGACAGGGGGCGACCGGGGAGCTGTTTTTT CASSVSRQGATGELFF
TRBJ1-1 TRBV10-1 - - TGCGCCAGCAGTGCCCAGGCGAACACTGAAGCTTTCTTT CASSAQANTEAFF
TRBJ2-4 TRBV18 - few TGTGCCAGCTCACCACCTGTATTTAAAAACATTCAGTACTTC CASSPPVFKNIQYF
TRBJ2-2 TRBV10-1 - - TGCGCCAGCAGTCGCAGGGGCCTTGGGGGGGAGCTGTTTTTT CASSRRGLGGELFF
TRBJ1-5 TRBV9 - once TGTGCCAGCAGCGAGACGGGGATGGGCAATCAGCCCCAGCATTTT CASSETGMGNQPQHF
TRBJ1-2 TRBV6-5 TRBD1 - TGTGCCAGCAGTTACTACGGGACAGGGGATTATGGCTACACCTTC CASSYYGTGDYGYTF
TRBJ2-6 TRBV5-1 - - TGCGCCAGCAGACCGACATATGCCTCTGGGGCCAACGTCCTGACTTTC CASRPTYASGANVLTF
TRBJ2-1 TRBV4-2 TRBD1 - TGTGCCAGCAGCCAAAGGGCGGGACAGGGGCAGGCCAATGAGCAGTTCTTC CASSQRAGQGQANEQFF
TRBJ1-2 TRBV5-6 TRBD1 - TGTGCCAGCAGCTTAACCGGGACAGGGAAAAGTGGCTATGGCTACACCTTC CASSLTGTGKSGYGYTF
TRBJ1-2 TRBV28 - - TGTGCCAACCAAGGGGGGGAAGGGGGTGGCTACACCTTC CANQGGEGGGYTF
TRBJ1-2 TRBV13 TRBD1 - TGTGCCAGCAGCCCAGGACAGGGGAGCTATGGCTACACCTTC CASSPGQGSYGYTF
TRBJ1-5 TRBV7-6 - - TGTGCCAGCAGCCCACTACACAGGGATAATCAGCCCCAGCATTTT CASSPLHRDNQPQHF
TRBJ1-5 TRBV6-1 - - TGTGCCAGCAGTGAATCGGACAGTCGTAATCAGCCCCAGCATTTT CASSESDSRNQPQHF
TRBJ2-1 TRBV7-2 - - TGTGCCAGCAGCTTAGGGCTGTCAGGGGCCTACAATGAGCAGTTCTTC CASSLGLSGAYNEQFF
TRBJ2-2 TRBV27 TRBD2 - TGTGCCAGCAGTCCTCTTCGGGGGGGCCGGACCGGGGAGCTGTTTTTT CASSPLRGGRTGELFF
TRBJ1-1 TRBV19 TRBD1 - TGTGCCAGTAGCAGGGGGTCAAACACTGAAGCTTTCTTT CASSRGSNTEAFF
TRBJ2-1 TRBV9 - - TGTGCCAGCAGCCTGTCACTTAGCGCCCCCAATGAGCAGTTCTTC CASSLSLSAPNEQFF
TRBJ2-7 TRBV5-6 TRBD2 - TGTGCCAGCAGCTTGGTGTACGGTCTAGCGGGACGCTCCTACGAGCAGTACTTC CASSLVYGLAGRSYEQYF
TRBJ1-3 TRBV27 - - TGTGCCAGCAGTTTATCAACGGGGTCTGGAAACACCATATATTTT CASSLSTGSGNTIYF
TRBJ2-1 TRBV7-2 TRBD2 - TGTGCCAGCAGCTTAGGACTAGCGGGAGTGGGGTCCTACAATGAGCAGTTCTTC CASSLGLAGVGSYNEQFF
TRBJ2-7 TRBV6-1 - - TGTGCCAGCAGTGCCTACTACGAGCAGTACTTC CASSAYYEQYF
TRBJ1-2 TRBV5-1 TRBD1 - TGCGCCAGCAGCGAGGGTACGGGACAGGGGGCCTGGTATGGCTACACCTTC CASSEGTGQGAWYGYTF
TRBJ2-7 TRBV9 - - TGTGCCAGCAGCGTAGTACCAACTGGGCACGAGCAGTACTTC CASSVVPTGHEQYF
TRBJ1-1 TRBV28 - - TGTGCCAGCAGTCCGAGGACAGCCCGTAACACTGAAGCTTTCTTT CASSPRTARNTEAFF
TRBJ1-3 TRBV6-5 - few TGTGCCAGCAGTCAAACAGTCTCTGGAAACACCATATATTTT CASSQTVSGNTIYF
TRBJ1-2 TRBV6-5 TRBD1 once TGTGCCAGCAGCTCGGGACAGGACTATGGCTACACCTTC CASSSGQDYGYTF
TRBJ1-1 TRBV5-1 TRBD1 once TGCGCCAGCAGGCCCCCCGTTAGGGACAGACAGAACACTGAAGCTTTCTTT CASRPPVRDRQNTEAFF
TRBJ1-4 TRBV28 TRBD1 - TGTGCCAGCAGAAACAGGGGGGAAAAACTGTTTTTT CASRNRGEKLFF
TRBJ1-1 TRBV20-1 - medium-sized TGCAGTGCTGGACAGAACACTGAAGCTTTCTTT CSAGQNTEAFF
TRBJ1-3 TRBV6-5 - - TGTGCCAGCAGTGCGATCTCTGGAAACACCATATATTTT CASSAISGNTIYF
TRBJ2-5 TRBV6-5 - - TGTGCCAGCAGTTGGGGCGAGACCCAGTACTTC CASSWGETQYF
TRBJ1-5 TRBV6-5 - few TGTGCCAGCAGTCAGGGTTTAGATCAGCCCCAGCATTTT CASSQGLDQPQHF
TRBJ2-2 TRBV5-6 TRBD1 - TGTGCCAGCAGCTTGCAGGGGGTTGACACCGGGGAGCTGTTTTTT CASSLQGVDTGELFF
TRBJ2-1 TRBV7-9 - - TGTGCCAGCAGCTTTTTCGCCCTCTCCGGGACTCCAAACAATGAGCAGTTCTTC CASSFFALSGTPNNEQFF
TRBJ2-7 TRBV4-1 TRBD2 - TGCGGCAGCAGCCAACTCGCGCGGGGACTAGCGGACTACGAGCAGTACTTC CGSSQLARGLADYEQYF
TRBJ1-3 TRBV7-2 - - TGTGCCAGCAGCTTAACGTCGGGAGGGACCCACGGCGCTGGAAACACCATATATTTT CASSLTSGGTHGAGNTIYF
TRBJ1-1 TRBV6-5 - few TGTGCCAGCAGTTCCCTGGCAGGGTTGACTGAAGCTTTCTTT CASSSLAGLTEAFF
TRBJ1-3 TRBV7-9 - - TGTGCCAGCAGCTTAGAGCTGGGACTTGCGGGAAACACCATATATTTT CASSLELGLAGNTIYF
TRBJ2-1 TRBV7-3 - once TGTGCCAGCAGCTTAAGAGCGTTAGAGAATGAGCAGTTCTTC CASSLRALENEQFF
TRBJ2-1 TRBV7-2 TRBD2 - TGTGCCAGCAGCTTAGTACTAGCGGGGGGGCGCAATGAGCAGTTCTTC CASSLVLAGGRNEQFF
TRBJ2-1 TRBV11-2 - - TGTGCCAGCAGCTTAAGGAGGGGCATATCACACTATATCGAGCAGTTCTTC CASSLRRGISHYIEQFF
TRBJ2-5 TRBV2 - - TGTGCCAGCAGTGAAACCGGGATCGAGCACGAGACCCAGTACTTC CASSETGIEHETQYF
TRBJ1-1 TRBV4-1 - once TGCGCCAGCAGCCCCAAGAGGGCATTTACTGAAGCTTTCTTT CASSPKRAFTEAFF
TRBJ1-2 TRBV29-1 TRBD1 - TGCAGCGGTTACCGGGACAGGGGGCGCGGCTATGGCTACACCTTC CSGYRDRGRGYGYTF
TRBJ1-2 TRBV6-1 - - TGTGCGGGACGGGGGAACTATGGCTACACCTTC CAGRGNYGYTF
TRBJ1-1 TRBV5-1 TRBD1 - TGCGCCAGCAGCTGGACAGGGTGGAACACTGAAGCTTTCTTT CASSWTGWNTEAFF
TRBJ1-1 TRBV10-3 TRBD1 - TGTGCCATCAGAGCCGGGACAGAGAACACTGAAGCTTTCTTT CAIRAGTENTEAFF
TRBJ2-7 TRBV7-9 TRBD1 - TGTGCCAGCAGCTTATTTGGGTCCGGGACAGGGGGGGGCGAGCAGTACTTC CASSLFGSGTGGGEQYF
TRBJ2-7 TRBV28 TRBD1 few TGTGCCAGCAGCTGGGGGACAGGGACCTACGAGCAGTACTTC CASSWGTGTYEQYF
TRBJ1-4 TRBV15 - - TGTGCCACCAGCTCAGAACAGGAAACTAATGAAAAACTGTTTTTT CATSSEQETNEKLFF
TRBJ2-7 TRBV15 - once TGTGCCACCAGCAGACAAAAAGGGGTCGGCGAGCAGTACTTC CATSRQKGVGEQYF